The next 22 T cell receptor beta chains were all read from a single sample in a study of T cell repertoires in cytomegalovirus infection. Their target antigens are unknown. TCRdb independently ran MiXCR on the reads; one entry per CDR3 protein. The sample has 300,000 to 400,000 distinct CDR3 sequences; about 29% are singletons. Here the sequenced sample was cultured PBMCs, taken from culture after CMV antigen stimulation. The receptors here all came from a human donor in good health (CMV status not recorded). Some clones in this sample may be carry-over from other donors' samples.

This clonotype occurred a few times. The chain recombines TRBV2 with TRBJ2-7, with TRBD2 identical over 7 bases. CDR1 and CDR2 from the germline V gene are SNHLY and FYNNEI. V trimming: 8 bases; J trimming: 3 bases; junction bases outside the gene matches: 10. This CDR3 is built from 14 residues. The CDR3 sequence is CASGFPGTNYEQYF. As DNA, the CDR3 is TGTGCCAGCGGCTTCCCCGGGACTAACTACGAGCAGTACTTC.

The chain is built from TRBV2 and TRBJ2-1, with 9 bases identical to TRBD2. CDR3 length: 15 residues. Trimming cost V 5 bases and J 8 bases; bases outside gene matches: 10. In germline, CDR1 is SNHLY, CDR2 FYNNEI. CDR3 in amino acids: CASSWGSGGPYEQFF. CDR3 bases: TGTGCCAGCAGTTGGGGCAGCGGGGGGCCCTATGAGCAGTTCTTC.

DNA of the CDR3: TGTGCCAGCAGCTTATCAGGGGGTGGAGGCTACACCTTC. Its protein is CASSLSGGGGYTF. This chain joins TRBV7-9 and TRBJ1-2; TRBD1 matches 7 bases. V shed 2 bases and J 8 bases; nucleotides not matched to a gene: 5. Germline V gene sequence: CDR1 SEHNR, CDR2 FQNEAQ (reference sequence). This CDR3 has 13 amino acids.

This chain links TRBV11-2 with TRBJ1-1; D possibly corresponds to TRBD1 (6 bases). V gave up 5 bases and J gave up 6 bases, with 13 bases separating them. Germline-derived CDR1 and CDR2 are SGHAT and FQNNGV. This CDR3 contains 13 residues. CDR3 nucleotides: TGTGCCAGCAGCCCCGACAGGTCCTCTGAAGCTTTCTTT. This gives the protein CASSPDRSSEAFF.

This clonotype was recorded a few times. The chain uses TRBV10-3 and TRBJ1-2, with 11 positions matching TRBD1. The germline gives CDR1 ENHRY, CDR2 SYGVKD. The length of the CDR3 is 14 residues. Trimming cost V 3 bases and J 6 bases; bases outside gene matches: 3. The CDR3 here is CAISEQDRGHGYTF. The CDR3 nucleotides read TGTGCCATCAGTGAACAGGACAGGGGGCATGGCTACACCTTC.

V is TRBV7-3 and J is TRBJ2-1; 7 bases are a match to TRBD2. CDR1 and CDR2 from the germline V gene are SGHTA and FQGTGA. With V trimmed by 0 bases and J by 4 bases, 9 bases remained unmatched. This CDR3 spans 17 amino acids. The CDR3 spells CASSLTSGRGGYNEQFF. CDR3 nucleotides: TGTGCCAGCAGCTTAACCAGCGGGCGGGGAGGGTACAATGAGCAGTTCTTC.

This clonotype was observed a handful of times. The gene calls are TRBV13 and TRBJ2-3; 9 nucleotides agree with TRBD1. The germline gives CDR1 PRHDT, CDR2 FYEKMQ (reference sequence). The CDR3 has 16 residues. V dropped 1 base and J dropped 6; count of bases not matched to a gene: 8. The CDR3 DNA is TGTGCCAGCAGCTTAGACAGGGGGCTCACATGGGATACGCAGTATTTT. It translates to CASSLDRGLTWDTQYF. The full variable domain, rest sourced from reference TRBV13 and TRBJ2-3, is AAGVIQSPRHLIKEKRETATLKCYPIPRHDTVYWYQQGPGQDPQFLISFYEKMQSDKGSIPDRFSAQQFSDYHSELNMSSLELGDSALYFCASSLDRGLTWDTQYFGPGTRLTVL.

This chain joins TRBV6-1 and TRBJ2-1; 11 positions match TRBD1. The CDR3 extends over 15 amino acids. CDR1 is MNHNS and CDR2 is SASEGT in the germline V gene. Unmatched junction bases numbered 6, after V lost 5 bases and J lost 6 bases. The chain's CDR3 is CASSSPGQGGNEQFF. In nucleotides, the CDR3 is TGTGCCAGCAGTTCCCCGGGACAGGGGGGCAATGAGCAGTTCTTC.

This chain links TRBV7-9 with TRBJ1-1; the match to TRBD1 covers 7 bases. This CDR3 contains 18 residues. The germline V gene has CDR1 SEHNR and CDR2 FQNEAQ (reference sequence). V shed 5 bases, J shed 1 base, and the junction held 16 bases outside the gene matches. The CDR3 region is CASSHGGTVKFQNTEAFF. The CDR3 bases are TGTGCCAGCAGCCATGGGGGGACAGTAAAATTCCAGAACACTGAAGCTTTCTTT. Together with reference TRBV7-9 and TRBJ1-1, the CDR3 gives the full variable domain: DTGVSQNPRHKITKRGQNVTFRCDPISEHNRLYWYRQTLGQGPEFLTYFQNEAQLEKSRLLSDRFSAERPKGSFSTLEIQRTEQGDSAMYLCASSHGGTVKFQNTEAFFGQGTRLTVV.

The V gene is TRBV7-9, the J gene TRBJ2-1, with 10 bases identical to TRBD2. CDR1 is SEHNR and CDR2 is FQNEAQ in the germline V gene (reference sequence). Trimming at V came to 8 bases and at J to 6 bases, leaving 13 bases not matched to a gene. The CDR3 totals 16 residues. CDR3 sequence (DNA): TGTGCCAGCGGATCCTCAGCGGGGGGGGCCGGCAATGAGCAGTTCTTC. It encodes CASGSSAGGAGNEQFF.

This clonotype was observed a handful of times. The J gene is TRBJ2-1, the V gene TRBV12-3 or TRBV12-4, with TRBD1 as a possible D gene (5 bases). The germline V and J ends were trimmed by 6 bases and 6 bases, with 9 bases remaining between them. The CDR3 has 12 amino acids. CDR3 sequence: CASSPRVNEQFF. For the CDR3, the DNA is TGTGCCAGCAGCCCCAGGGTCAATGAGCAGTTCTTC.

This chain connects TRBV6-5 to TRBJ2-2; the D call may be TRBD1 or TRBD2 (5 bases each). Germline assignment: CDR1 MNHEY and CDR2 SVGAGI. The CDR3 has 16 amino acids. Trimming cost V 6 bases and J 5 bases, with 19 bases left between them. The CDR3: CASSITGRRRTGELFF. The CDR3 nucleotides read TGTGCCAGCAGCATCACGGGGCGCCGTCGAACCGGGGAGCTGTTTTTT.

The V and J genes are TRBV30 and TRBJ2-3, with 10 bases lining up with TRBD1. Germline V CDR1 and CDR2: GTSNPN, SVGIG (reference sequence). The CDR3 spans 15 residues. The V gene end was trimmed by 7 bases and the J gene end by 4 bases; junction bases not matched to a gene: 11. As DNA, the CDR3 is TGTGCCTCCCCCCCGGACAGGGGGAGTCCAGATACGCAGTATTTT. It is translated as CASPPDRGSPDTQYF.

The chain uses TRBV24-1 and TRBJ2-1; D is uncertain. This CDR3 comprises 12 residues. Germline loops: CDR1 KGHDR, CDR2 SFDVKD. V lost 2 bases to trimming and J lost 9 bases, with 7 bases between them. The CDR3 region has the DNA TGTGCCACCAGTGATTCCGAGCGTGAGCAGTTCTTC. Its protein product is CATSDSEREQFF.

With respect to this clonotype: A much larger clone differs by one base, so this may be a read error. V and J are TRBV28 and TRBJ2-6; 8 bases agree with TRBD2. Germline V CDR1 and CDR2: MDHEN, SYDVKM. The length of the CDR3 is 17 residues. Written as DNA, the CDR3 is TGTGCCAGCAGTACCTCGACAGGCCGGCGGGGGGCCAACGTCCTGTCTTTC. Translating it yields CASSTSTGRRGANVLSF.

This chain connects TRBV7-6 to TRBJ1-2; 10 nucleotides line up with TRBD1. This CDR3 comprises 13 residues. The germline V gene has CDR1 SGHVS and CDR2 FNYEAQ. The J segment lost 6 bases and the V segment lost 5 bases, leaving 3 bases of the junction unmatched. Here the CDR3 reads CASSHDRGHGYTF. The DNA for the CDR3 is TGTGCCAGCAGCCACGACAGGGGGCATGGCTACACCTTC.

This clonotype was observed a handful of times. The rearrangement joins TRBV4-2 to TRBJ2-7, with 7 bases matching TRBD1. V dropped 2 bases and J dropped 3; count of bases not matched to a gene: 7. This CDR3 is built from 15 residues. Germline loops: CDR1 LGHNA, CDR2 YNFKEQ. The CDR3 DNA reads as TGTGCCAGCAGCCAACGTTCGACAGGGATCTACGAGCAGTACTTC. Its translation is CASSQRSTGIYEQYF.

This sequence joins TRBV28 and TRBJ1-3; no firm D call. The germline V gene encodes CDR1 MDHEN and CDR2 SYDVKM. Trimming took off 3 bases at V and 0 bases at J, with 9 bases between the two ends. This CDR3 has 15 residues. CDR3 residues: CASSFNSHSGNTIYF. CDR3 coding DNA: TGTGCCAGCAGTTTCAACAGCCACTCTGGAAACACCATATATTTT.

This sequence joins TRBV6-6 and TRBJ1-2; D might be TRBD1 (6 bases). The CDR3 runs to 18 residues. The germline gives CDR1 MNHNY, CDR2 SVGAGI (reference sequence). V was cut by 0 bases and J by 8 bases, with 25 bases left in between. CDR3 DNA: TGTGCCAGCAGTTACTCGAGGGGACATGGGGGCGGTTCTGGAGGCTACACCTTC. Translation gives CASSYSRGHGGGSGGYTF.

This clonotype was seen ten or more times. The chain couples TRBV7-9 to TRBJ2-3; D remains ambiguous. The CDR3 loop spans 12 amino acids. Germline loops: CDR1 SEHNR, CDR2 FQNEAQ (reference sequence). Trimming left V 4 bases short and J 6 bases short, with 8 bases between. CDR3: CASSSLRDTQYF. For the CDR3, the DNA is TGTGCCAGCAGCTCCCTGCGGGATACGCAGTATTTT.

The sample holds a few counts of this clonotype. The chain couples TRBV6-2 or TRBV6-3 to TRBJ1-6; a weak D match, TRBD1 (6 bases). The CDR3 loop spans 16 amino acids. CDR1 and CDR2 from the germline V gene are MNHEY and SVGEGT. The germline V and J ends were trimmed by 3 bases and 8 bases, with 17 bases remaining between them. CDR3 sequence (DNA): TGTGCCAGCAGTTATAGAGTTGGGGGCAGGGATTCACCCCTCCACTTT. This sequence encodes CASSYRVGGRDSPLHF.

This clonotype was picked up one time. This sequence joins TRBV27 and TRBJ2-1; 8 bases are a match to TRBD2. CDR3 length: 15 residues. Germline V gene lookup returns CDR1 MNHEY and CDR2 SMNVEV (reference sequence). Trimming at V came to 10 bases and at J to 0 bases, leaving 8 bases not matched to a gene. CDR3 sequence reads: CANSRGLGSYNEQFF. In DNA, the CDR3 is TGTGCCAACAGCCGGGGACTAGGCTCCTACAATGAGCAGTTCTTC.